This T cell receptor beta chain was sequenced in a study of blood T cell repertoires in COVID-19. This CDR3 comprises 16 residues. Germline V gives CDR1 KGHSH, CDR2 LQKENI. V lost 0 bases, J lost 8 bases, and 10 bases stayed unmatched. Sequenced by immunoSEQ multiplex PCR; TCRdb stores in-frame clones only, minus some. The sample carries approximately 300,000 clones, just over 85% recorded once. The TCR sequence derives from a woman under 30 who had recovered from COVID-19. This chain links TRBV18 with TRBJ1-2; 9 bases line up with TRBD1. Sequencing was carried out using PBMCs or T cells enriched from blood (not recorded which). CDR3 sequence (DNA): TGTGCCAGCTCACCACCGTCTCTTGGGACAGGGTGGGGCTACACCTTC. It specifies CASSPPSLGTGWGYTF.